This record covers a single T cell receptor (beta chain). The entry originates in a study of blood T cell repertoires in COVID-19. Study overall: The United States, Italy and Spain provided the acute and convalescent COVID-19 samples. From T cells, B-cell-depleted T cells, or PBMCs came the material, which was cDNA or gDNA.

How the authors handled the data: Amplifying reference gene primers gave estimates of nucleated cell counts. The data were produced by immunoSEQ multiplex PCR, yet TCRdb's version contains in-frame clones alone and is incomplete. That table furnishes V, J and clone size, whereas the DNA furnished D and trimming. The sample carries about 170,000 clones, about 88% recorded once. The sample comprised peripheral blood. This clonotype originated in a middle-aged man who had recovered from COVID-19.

CDR3 DNA sequence: TGTGCCAGTCGCAGAAACATGAACACTGAAGCTTTCTTT. It specifies CASRRNMNTEAFF. This rearrangement joins TRBV27 to TRBJ1-1; no reliable D call. This CDR3 is built from 13 residues. Deletions cut 9 bases from V and 0 bases from J, with 11 bases between. CDR1 MNHEY and CDR2 SMNVEV come from the germline V gene (reference sequence).